Each of the 21 T cell receptor beta chains below was sequenced from the same sample in a study of T cells expressing NK-cell markers. TCRdb reanalyzed the 5' RACE reads and collapses them to one entry per CDR3 protein, without DNA. The sample includes around 470,000 distinct CDR3 sequences. The sample consisted of blood T cells: a sorted CD56 or NKG2C T cell subset, CD4+ or CD8+ T cells, or bulk PBMC T cells (not recorded which). The receptor source for this set is a woman in her forties or fifties in good health.

J is TRBJ2-1 and V is TRBV5-1. Per the germline V gene, CDR1 is SGHRS and CDR2 is YFSETQ. This CDR3 spans 16 amino acids. CDR3 residues: CASSLLSGSNYNEQFF.

V is TRBV12-3 or TRBV12-4 and J is TRBJ1-1. The CDR3 spans 15 residues. CDR3 sequence: CASSPGGIVYTEAFF.

The genes are TRBV10-3 and TRBJ2-1. The CDR3 sequence is 13 residues long. Germline CDR1 is ENHRY and CDR2 is SYGVKD. The CDR3 is CAISWESGNEQFF.

V usage is TRBV5-5 and J usage is TRBJ2-1; as DNA is missing, the TRBD1 call by TCRdb cannot be tested. Germline CDR1 SGHKS, CDR2 YYEKEE (reference sequence). The CDR3 runs to 13 residues. The CDR3 region is CASSLTAGDEQFF.

The chain couples TRBV24-1 to TRBJ2-3; TCRdb proposes TRBD2, but this gene call is untestable without DNA. Germline CDR1 KGHDR, CDR2 SFDVKD. The CDR3 consists of 17 residues. Here the CDR3 reads CATSDPGTNFPPDTQYF.

The CDR3 loop is CASSYTSFGYTDTQYF. This sequence joins TRBV5-1 and TRBJ2-3; TCRdb lists TRBD2, though no DNA is available to test this call. This CDR3 region has 16 residues. CDR1 SGHRS and CDR2 YFSETQ come from the germline V gene.

The J gene is TRBJ2-1, the V gene TRBV19; TCRdb outputs TRBD2, but without DNA this stays unchecked. CDR1 is LNHDA and CDR2 is SQIVND in the germline V gene (reference sequence). This CDR3 contains 15 residues. CDR3 protein: CASSTGLGTGNEQFF.

The V gene is TRBV14, the J gene TRBJ2-1; TCRdb lists TRBD2, though no DNA is available to test this call. The CDR3 length is 16 residues. CDR1 SGHDN and CDR2 FVKESK come from the germline V gene. The CDR3 loop reads CASSQAERDNYNEQFF.

The V and J genes are TRBV6-2 or TRBV6-3 and TRBJ2-1; TCRdb returns TRBD1, unconfirmable since there is no DNA. This CDR3 is built from 12 residues. Germline CDR1 MNHEY, CDR2 SVGEGT. This CDR3 reads CASSYSTSREFF.

The V and J genes are TRBV30 and TRBJ1-1. Per the germline V gene, CDR1 is GTSNPN and CDR2 is SVGIG (reference sequence). The CDR3 runs to 13 residues. CDR3 residues: CAWKSSVNTEAFF.

This chain joins TRBV7-8 and TRBJ2-2; TCRdb proposes TRBD1, but this gene call is untestable without DNA. Germline-derived CDR1 and CDR2 are SGHVS and FQNEAQ. The CDR3 spans 17 residues. CDR3 protein: CASSFSQGGSNTGELFF.

This chain links TRBV15 with TRBJ2-2. The germline V gene has CDR1 LNHNV and CDR2 YYDKDF (reference sequence). The CDR3 spans 13 residues. CDR3 loop: CATVGENTGELFF. Complete variable domain (other parts from reference TRBV15 and TRBJ2-2): DAMVIQNPRYQVTQFGKPVTLSCSQTLNHNVMYWYQQKSSQAPKLLFHYYDKDFNNEADTPDNFQSRRPNTSFCFLDIRSPGLGDTAMYLCATVGENTGELFFGEGSRLTVL.

V gene TRBV7-9 combines with J gene TRBJ2-1; TCRdb designates TRBD2, a call that cannot be tested without DNA. This CDR3 comprises 15 residues. Germline V CDR1 and CDR2: SEHNR, FQNEAQ (reference sequence). CDR3 sequence reads: CASSSRLGDYNEQFF.

The V gene is TRBV18, the J gene TRBJ2-5; the TCRdb call, TRBD2, lacks DNA for checking. Germline values: CDR1 KGHSH, CDR2 LQKENI. This CDR3 comprises 15 residues. CDR3 loop: CASSPRAGGSETQYF.

The chain employs TRBV20-1 and TRBJ2-5; TCRdb reports TRBD1, a call that lacks DNA to check it against. This CDR3 is 14 amino acids long. Germline assignment: CDR1 DFQATT and CDR2 SNEGSKA (reference sequence). The CDR3 here is CSASGKGTQETQYF.

CDR3 in amino acids: CASSLGTVANTGELFF. The rearrangement joins TRBV5-1 to TRBJ2-2; TCRdb's D gene call, TRBD1, goes unchecked for lack of DNA. The CDR3 length is 16 residues. Germline-derived CDR1 and CDR2 are SGHRS and YFSETQ.

The chain is built from TRBV7-3 and TRBJ2-3. The CDR3 spans 16 residues. In germline, CDR1 is SGHTA, CDR2 FQGTGA. The CDR3 spells CASSLPSGLASDTQYF.

J is TRBJ2-1 and V is TRBV6-1; checking the TCRdb D call of TRBD2 is not possible without DNA. Looked up from germline, CDR1 is MNHNS and CDR2 is SASEGT. The CDR3 length is 16 residues. The CDR3 here is CASLHGGLAGKSEQFF.

This chain links TRBV20-1 with TRBJ2-1; TCRdb returns TRBD2, unconfirmable since there is no DNA. The CDR3 length is 18 residues. CDR1 DFQATT and CDR2 SNEGSKA come from the germline V gene (reference sequence). The CDR3 loop reads CSAREAGKISSSYNEQFF.

CDR3 loop: CASSLDRGPWETQYF. V usage is TRBV11-2 and J usage is TRBJ2-5; the TRBD1 assignment by TCRdb is unverifiable without DNA. CDR1 and CDR2 from the germline V gene are SGHAT and FQNNGV. This CDR3 has 15 amino acids.

The genes are TRBV11-2 and TRBJ2-5; TCRdb lists TRBD2, though no DNA is available to test this call. CDR3 length equals 16 residues. CDR1 SGHAT and CDR2 FQNNGV come from the germline V gene. The CDR3: CASSSPLSGSRETQYF.